The sequence of this TCR beta chain was determined in a study of blood T cells in healthy people across ages. In the study overall: Using template switching, researchers captured about one barcoded beta molecule for each two T cells.

General study findings and limits: Relative to aged donors, long-lived donors carried more naive CD4+ cells and displayed higher diversity.

CDR1 DFQATT and CDR2 SNEGSKA come from the germline V gene (reference sequence). Between the trimmed V and J ends, which lost 0 bases and 0 bases, there was a span of 10 bases. This CDR3 spans 15 amino acids. This clonotype was seen only a few times. Its cognate antigen is unknown. The second PCR ran roughly 6 to 11 cycles with a sample-barcoded 5' primer and J-beta primers. MiXCR was run by TCRdb on the 5' RACE reads, yielding one entry per CDR3 protein. The sample lists about 1.8 million distinct CDR3 sequences; around half were seen once. Peripheral blood, roughly 9.3 milliliters per donor, was collected. Extraction of total RNA produced a minimum of 5 micrograms from each sample.

This chain uses TRBV20-1 with TRBJ2-3; tentative D call: TRBD2 (5 bases). Sequencing was performed on blood. The receptor's source is a woman between 40 and 55 years old in good health. This CDR3 is CSARDHRTSTDTQYF. CDR3 nucleotides: TGCAGTGCTAGAGATCATCGGACTAGCACAGATACGCAGTATTTT.